This is a list of T cell receptor beta chains from one sample in a study of blood T cell repertoires in COVID-19. The repertoire was sequenced with immunoSEQ multiplex PCR; TCRdb's copy has only in-frame clones and lacks some. The repertoire holds 97,000 or so clones, with approximately 80% as singletons. What was sequenced was peripheral blood. The source of these receptors is a man in his sixties or seventies with active or convalescent COVID-19. Both conserved end residues are part of each CDR3. The order of the fields is CDR3 length, J gene, V gene, clone size, D gene, CDR3 protein, CDR3 DNA. The D gene is left open where the match is weak. Not all rows give a size; the values are once, few, many and, for expanded clones, a class.

cdr3_length: 11; j_call: TRBJ1-5; v_call: TRBV5-7; clone_size: NA; d_call: NA; cdr3_aa: CASLVFLPQHF; cdr3_nt: TGTGCCAGCCTAGTCTTTCTGCCCCAGCATTTT
cdr3_length: 16; j_call: TRBJ1-5; v_call: TRBV15; clone_size: NA; d_call: NA; cdr3_aa: CATSRGEGVSNQPQHF; cdr3_nt: TGTGCCACCAGCAGAGGAGAGGGTGTGAGCAATCAGCCCCAGCATTTT
cdr3_length: 15; j_call: TRBJ2-7; v_call: TRBV7-2; clone_size: NA; d_call: NA; cdr3_aa: CASSSYSGTAYEQYF; cdr3_nt: TGTGCCAGCAGCTCATATAGCGGAACGGCCTACGAGCAGTACTTC
cdr3_length: 13; j_call: TRBJ2-5; v_call: TRBV4-1; clone_size: NA; d_call: NA; cdr3_aa: CASSQESVGAQYF; cdr3_nt: TGCGCCAGCAGCCAAGAAAGCGTAGGGGCCCAGTACTTC
cdr3_length: 13; j_call: TRBJ2-1; v_call: TRBV7-2; clone_size: NA; d_call: NA; cdr3_aa: CASSLTSLGEQFF; cdr3_nt: TGTGCCAGCAGCCTTACTAGCTTAGGCGAGCAGTTCTTC
cdr3_length: 15; j_call: TRBJ1-6; v_call: TRBV5-6; clone_size: NA; d_call: NA; cdr3_aa: CASNRRSSYNSPLHF; cdr3_nt: TGTGCCAGCAACCGACGGAGCTCCTATAATTCACCCCTCCACTTT
cdr3_length: 16; j_call: TRBJ1-5; v_call: TRBV7-2; clone_size: few; d_call: NA; cdr3_aa: CASSLGADYSNQPQHF; cdr3_nt: TGTGCCAGCAGCTTAGGAGCAGACTATAGCAATCAGCCCCAGCATTTT
cdr3_length: 16; j_call: TRBJ1-5; v_call: TRBV7-9; clone_size: few; d_call: NA; cdr3_aa: CASSLGGLRSNQPQHF; cdr3_nt: TGTGCCAGCAGCTTAGGGGGGCTTCGTAGCAATCAGCCCCAGCATTTT
cdr3_length: 12; j_call: TRBJ1-4; v_call: TRBV12-5; clone_size: NA; d_call: NA; cdr3_aa: CASGLGFGKLFF; cdr3_nt: TGTGCTAGTGGTTTGGGCTTCGGGAAACTGTTTTTT
cdr3_length: 17; j_call: TRBJ2-5; v_call: TRBV7-8; clone_size: NA; d_call: NA; cdr3_aa: CASSPWRGGFIQETQYF; cdr3_nt: TGTGCCAGCAGCCCGTGGCGAGGAGGTTTCATCCAAGAGACCCAGTACTTC
cdr3_length: 13; j_call: TRBJ2-2; v_call: TRBV6-5; clone_size: NA; d_call: NA; cdr3_aa: CASSRTSYGELFF; cdr3_nt: TGTGCCAGCAGTCGAACTAGCTACGGGGAGCTGTTTTTT
cdr3_length: 14; j_call: TRBJ2-1; v_call: TRBV5-1; clone_size: few; d_call: TRBD1; cdr3_aa: CASSLTGTVDEQFF; cdr3_nt: TGCGCCAGCAGCCTGACAGGGACGGTCGATGAGCAGTTCTTC
cdr3_length: 17; j_call: TRBJ1-4; v_call: TRBV3-1/TRBV3-2; clone_size: NA; d_call: NA; cdr3_aa: CASSQELTTATNEKLFF; cdr3_nt: TGTGCCAGCAGCCAAGAATTGACAACCGCAACTAATGAAAAACTGTTTTTT
cdr3_length: 13; j_call: TRBJ1-2; v_call: TRBV25-1; clone_size: NA; d_call: NA; cdr3_aa: CASSLGQSNGYTF; cdr3_nt: TGTGCCAGCAGCCTAGGACAGTCGAATGGCTACACCTTC
cdr3_length: 15; j_call: TRBJ2-1; v_call: TRBV7-9; clone_size: NA; d_call: TRBD2; cdr3_aa: CASSSPGTSLDEQFF; cdr3_nt: TGTGCCAGCAGCTCGCCCGGGACTAGTCTGGATGAGCAGTTCTTC
cdr3_length: 17; j_call: TRBJ1-6; v_call: TRBV5-6; clone_size: NA; d_call: NA; cdr3_aa: CASSLAHRSSYNSPLHF; cdr3_nt: TGTGCCAGCAGCTTGGCCCACAGATCCTCCTATAATTCACCCCTCCACTTT
cdr3_length: 12; j_call: TRBJ1-6; v_call: TRBV30; clone_size: NA; d_call: NA; cdr3_aa: CAWTTTASPLHF; cdr3_nt: TGTGCCTGGACCACGACAGCCTCACCCCTCCACTTT
cdr3_length: 11; j_call: TRBJ1-2; v_call: TRBV11-2; clone_size: NA; d_call: NA; cdr3_aa: CASSSGVSGGF; cdr3_nt: TGTGCCAGCAGCAGCGGGGTGTCGGGGGGCTTC
cdr3_length: 11; j_call: TRBJ1-1; v_call: TRBV10-3; clone_size: NA; d_call: NA; cdr3_aa: CAISEGEGAFF; cdr3_nt: TGTGCCATCAGTGAGGGTGAGGGAGCTTTCTTT
cdr3_length: 17; j_call: TRBJ2-1; v_call: TRBV7-8; clone_size: NA; d_call: NA; cdr3_aa: CASSPFAQVISNNEQFF; cdr3_nt: TGTGCCAGCAGCCCCTTCGCGCAGGTTATATCCAACAATGAGCAGTTCTTC
cdr3_length: 13; j_call: TRBJ2-5; v_call: TRBV6-2/TRBV6-3; clone_size: NA; d_call: NA; cdr3_aa: CASSTPIQETQYF; cdr3_nt: TGTGCCAGCAGTACTCCTATCCAAGAGACCCAGTACTTC
cdr3_length: 13; j_call: TRBJ1-3; v_call: TRBV10-2; clone_size: NA; d_call: NA; cdr3_aa: CASMDSSGNTIYF; cdr3_nt: TGCGCCAGCATGGACAGCTCTGGAAACACCATATATTTT
cdr3_length: 15; j_call: TRBJ2-1; v_call: TRBV5-6; clone_size: once; d_call: NA; cdr3_aa: CASSFEGSSYNEQFF; cdr3_nt: TGTGCCAGCAGCTTCGAGGGTAGCTCCTACAATGAGCAGTTCTTC
cdr3_length: 17; j_call: TRBJ2-3; v_call: TRBV10-1; clone_size: NA; d_call: TRBD2; cdr3_aa: CASSDSGLAGLTDTQYF; cdr3_nt: TGCGCCAGCAGTGACTCGGGACTAGCGGGGCTCACAGATACGCAGTATTTT
cdr3_length: 14; j_call: TRBJ1-1; v_call: TRBV25-1; clone_size: NA; d_call: NA; cdr3_aa: CASSESERVTEAFF; cdr3_nt: TGTGCCAGCAGTGAAAGTGAGAGGGTAACTGAAGCTTTCTTT
cdr3_length: 15; j_call: TRBJ1-1; v_call: TRBV29-1; clone_size: NA; d_call: NA; cdr3_aa: CSVEGTSLMNTEAFF; cdr3_nt: TGCAGCGTTGAGGGGACAAGCCTTATGAACACTGAAGCTTTCTTT
cdr3_length: 14; j_call: TRBJ1-1; v_call: TRBV7-2; clone_size: NA; d_call: NA; cdr3_aa: CASSLRGLNTEAFF; cdr3_nt: TGTGCCAGCAGCTTAAGAGGCTTGAACACTGAAGCTTTCTTT
cdr3_length: 14; j_call: TRBJ2-5; v_call: TRBV3-1/TRBV3-2; clone_size: NA; d_call: NA; cdr3_aa: CASSQVVTLGTQYF; cdr3_nt: TGTGCCAGCAGCCAAGTGGTGACATTGGGGACCCAGTACTTC
cdr3_length: 16; j_call: TRBJ2-1; v_call: TRBV14; clone_size: NA; d_call: TRBD2; cdr3_aa: CASSQVWTSSYNEQFF; cdr3_nt: TGTGCCAGCAGCCAAGTATGGACTAGTAGCTACAATGAGCAGTTCTTC
cdr3_length: 16; j_call: TRBJ2-1; v_call: TRBV10-1; clone_size: NA; d_call: TRBD2; cdr3_aa: CASSRLAGDPYNEQFF; cdr3_nt: TGCGCCAGCAGTCGACTAGCGGGGGACCCCTACAATGAGCAGTTCTTC
cdr3_length: 16; j_call: TRBJ2-7; v_call: TRBV7-8; clone_size: NA; d_call: TRBD1; cdr3_aa: CASSSGRGQGTYEQYF; cdr3_nt: TGTGCCAGCAGCTCCGGCCGAGGACAGGGAACCTACGAGCAGTACTTC
cdr3_length: 15; j_call: TRBJ1-5; v_call: TRBV6-1; clone_size: few; d_call: TRBD1; cdr3_aa: CASSERDRRNQPQHF; cdr3_nt: TGTGCCAGCAGTGAAAGGGACAGACGCAATCAGCCCCAGCATTTT
cdr3_length: 15; j_call: TRBJ2-2; v_call: TRBV4-1; clone_size: NA; d_call: NA; cdr3_aa: CASRLGQGDTGELFF; cdr3_nt: TGCGCCAGCAGGCTGGGGCAGGGTGACACCGGGGAGCTGTTTTTT
cdr3_length: 15; j_call: TRBJ2-7; v_call: TRBV18; clone_size: few; d_call: TRBD1; cdr3_aa: CASSPWWDRVTEQYF; cdr3_nt: TGTGCCAGCTCACCATGGTGGGACAGGGTGACCGAGCAGTACTTC
cdr3_length: 17; j_call: TRBJ1-2; v_call: TRBV11-3; clone_size: NA; d_call: TRBD1; cdr3_aa: CASSSPGQSPTNYGYTF; cdr3_nt: TGTGCCAGCAGCTCTCCGGGACAGTCTCCTACTAACTATGGCTACACCTTC
cdr3_length: 16; j_call: TRBJ1-2; v_call: TRBV5-4; clone_size: NA; d_call: TRBD1; cdr3_aa: CASSLSLRDRGYGYTF; cdr3_nt: TGTGCCAGCAGCTTGTCCCTCCGGGACAGAGGGTATGGCTACACCTTC
cdr3_length: 13; j_call: TRBJ2-7; v_call: TRBV12-3/TRBV12-4; clone_size: NA; d_call: NA; cdr3_aa: CASSLDRVGEQYF; cdr3_nt: TGTGCCAGCAGTTTAGACAGGGTTGGAGAGCAGTACTTC
cdr3_length: 15; j_call: TRBJ1-1; v_call: TRBV6-1; clone_size: few; d_call: NA; cdr3_aa: CASSEGWGMNTEAFF; cdr3_nt: TGTGCCAGCAGTGAAGGTTGGGGCATGAACACTGAAGCTTTCTTT
cdr3_length: 15; j_call: TRBJ1-4; v_call: TRBV5-1; clone_size: NA; d_call: NA; cdr3_aa: CASSLVSGGNEKLFF; cdr3_nt: TGCGCCAGCAGCTTGGTTTCAGGAGGAAATGAAAAACTGTTTTTT
cdr3_length: 16; j_call: TRBJ1-4; v_call: TRBV19; clone_size: NA; d_call: NA; cdr3_aa: CASSPTTAATNEKLFF; cdr3_nt: TGTGCCAGTAGTCCAACCACAGCCGCAACTAATGAAAAACTGTTTTTT
cdr3_length: 17; j_call: TRBJ2-2; v_call: TRBV3-1/TRBV3-2; clone_size: NA; d_call: NA; cdr3_aa: CASSQTRDTLNTGELFF; cdr3_nt: TGTGCCAGCAGCCAAACCCGGGACACCCTGAACACCGGGGAGCTGTTTTTT
cdr3_length: 14; j_call: TRBJ2-1; v_call: TRBV18; clone_size: once; d_call: TRBD1; cdr3_aa: CASSRGQARDEQFF; cdr3_nt: TGTGCCAGCTCACGGGGACAGGCGCGAGATGAGCAGTTCTTC
cdr3_length: 17; j_call: TRBJ1-1; v_call: TRBV11-2; clone_size: NA; d_call: TRBD1; cdr3_aa: CASSPTGTGGWGTEAFF; cdr3_nt: TGTGCCAGCAGCCCAACCGGGACAGGGGGCTGGGGCACTGAAGCTTTCTTT
cdr3_length: 16; j_call: TRBJ1-2; v_call: TRBV3-1/TRBV3-2; clone_size: NA; d_call: NA; cdr3_aa: CASSQDRPRRSSGYTF; cdr3_nt: TGTGCCAGCAGCCAGGATCGTCCGCGCAGGTCGAGTGGCTACACCTTC
cdr3_length: 14; j_call: TRBJ1-4; v_call: TRBV2; clone_size: few; d_call: NA; cdr3_aa: CASREGSVNEKLFF; cdr3_nt: TGTGCCAGCAGAGAAGGGTCGGTAAATGAAAAACTGTTTTTT
cdr3_length: 13; j_call: TRBJ1-6; v_call: TRBV14; clone_size: NA; d_call: NA; cdr3_aa: CASSQDGNSPLHF; cdr3_nt: TGTGCCAGCAGCCAAGACGGGAATTCACCCCTCCACTTT
cdr3_length: 16; j_call: TRBJ2-1; v_call: TRBV11-3; clone_size: few; d_call: TRBD1; cdr3_aa: CASNPRGTGSDNEQFF; cdr3_nt: TGTGCCAGCAACCCACGGGGGACAGGGAGCGATAATGAGCAGTTCTTC
cdr3_length: 13; j_call: TRBJ1-1; v_call: TRBV6-5; clone_size: NA; d_call: NA; cdr3_aa: CASRLQGGTEAFF; cdr3_nt: TGTGCCAGCAGGTTACAGGGTGGCACTGAAGCTTTCTTT
cdr3_length: 15; j_call: TRBJ1-3; v_call: TRBV15; clone_size: NA; d_call: NA; cdr3_aa: CATSPMWGPGNTIYF; cdr3_nt: TGTGCCACCAGCCCGATGTGGGGGCCTGGAAACACCATATATTTT
cdr3_length: 14; j_call: TRBJ2-1; v_call: TRBV2; clone_size: NA; d_call: NA; cdr3_aa: CASSLSGFYNEQFF; cdr3_nt: TGTGCCAGCAGTTTAAGCGGTTTCTACAATGAGCAGTTCTTC
cdr3_length: 16; j_call: TRBJ2-2; v_call: TRBV18; clone_size: once; d_call: NA; cdr3_aa: CASSPGRGRNTGELFF; cdr3_nt: TGTGCCAGCTCACCCGGTAGAGGGAGGAACACCGGGGAGCTGTTTTTT
cdr3_length: 16; j_call: TRBJ2-7; v_call: TRBV5-1; clone_size: NA; d_call: NA; cdr3_aa: CASSATYRSQVYEQYF; cdr3_nt: TGCGCCAGCAGCGCAACCTACAGGTCTCAGGTTTACGAGCAGTACTTC
cdr3_length: 16; j_call: TRBJ1-5; v_call: TRBV5-1; clone_size: few; d_call: TRBD1; cdr3_aa: CASSGGQARRGQPQHF; cdr3_nt: TGCGCCAGCAGCGGGGGACAGGCCCGACGGGGTCAGCCCCAGCATTTT
cdr3_length: 15; j_call: TRBJ2-2; v_call: TRBV5-1; clone_size: few; d_call: NA; cdr3_aa: CASSQNALDTGELFF; cdr3_nt: TGCGCCAGCAGCCAGAATGCCCTGGACACCGGGGAGCTGTTTTTT
cdr3_length: 13; j_call: TRBJ1-5; v_call: TRBV2; clone_size: once; d_call: NA; cdr3_aa: CASSDRANQPQHF; cdr3_nt: TGTGCCAGCAGTGACAGGGCGAATCAGCCCCAGCATTTT
cdr3_length: 15; j_call: TRBJ2-7; v_call: TRBV6-6; clone_size: NA; d_call: TRBD1; cdr3_aa: CASRTSPTGPYEQYF; cdr3_nt: TGTGCCAGCAGAACCTCCCCGACAGGGCCCTACGAGCAGTACTTC
cdr3_length: 13; j_call: TRBJ1-2; v_call: TRBV5-5; clone_size: NA; d_call: NA; cdr3_aa: CASSPNTGLGYTF; cdr3_nt: TGTGCCAGCAGCCCAAACACAGGGCTCGGCTACACCTTC
cdr3_length: 17; j_call: TRBJ2-5; v_call: TRBV3-1/TRBV3-2; clone_size: once; d_call: NA; cdr3_aa: CASSQEVRLGGQETQYF; cdr3_nt: TGTGCCAGCAGCCAAGAAGTCCGGCTAGGCGGGCAAGAGACCCAGTACTTC
cdr3_length: 14; j_call: TRBJ2-1; v_call: TRBV2; clone_size: few; d_call: NA; cdr3_aa: CASSPTTTGNEQFF; cdr3_nt: TGTGCCAGCAGCCCTACTACCACGGGGAATGAGCAGTTCTTC
cdr3_length: 11; j_call: TRBJ2-1; v_call: TRBV20-1; clone_size: few; d_call: NA; cdr3_aa: CRVRGGHEQFF; cdr3_nt: TGCAGGGTTAGGGGGGGCCATGAGCAGTTCTTC